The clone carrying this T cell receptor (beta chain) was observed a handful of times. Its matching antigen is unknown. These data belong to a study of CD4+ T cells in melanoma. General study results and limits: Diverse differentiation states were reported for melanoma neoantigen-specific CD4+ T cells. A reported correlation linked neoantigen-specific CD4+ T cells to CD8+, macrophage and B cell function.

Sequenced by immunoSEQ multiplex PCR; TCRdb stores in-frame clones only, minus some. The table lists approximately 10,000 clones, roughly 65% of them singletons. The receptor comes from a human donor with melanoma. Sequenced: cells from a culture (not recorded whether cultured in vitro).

Here the CDR3 reads CASSLTGGYAGELFF. The CDR3 DNA sequence: TGTGCCAGCAGCCTAACAGGGGGTTACGCCGGGGAGCTGTTTTTT. This chain connects TRBV5-4 to TRBJ2-2; 8 bases line up with TRBD1. In germline, CDR1 is SGHNT, CDR2 YYREEE (reference sequence). Trimming removed 4 bases from V and 6 bases from J; junction bases left unmatched: 8. The CDR3 runs to 15 residues.